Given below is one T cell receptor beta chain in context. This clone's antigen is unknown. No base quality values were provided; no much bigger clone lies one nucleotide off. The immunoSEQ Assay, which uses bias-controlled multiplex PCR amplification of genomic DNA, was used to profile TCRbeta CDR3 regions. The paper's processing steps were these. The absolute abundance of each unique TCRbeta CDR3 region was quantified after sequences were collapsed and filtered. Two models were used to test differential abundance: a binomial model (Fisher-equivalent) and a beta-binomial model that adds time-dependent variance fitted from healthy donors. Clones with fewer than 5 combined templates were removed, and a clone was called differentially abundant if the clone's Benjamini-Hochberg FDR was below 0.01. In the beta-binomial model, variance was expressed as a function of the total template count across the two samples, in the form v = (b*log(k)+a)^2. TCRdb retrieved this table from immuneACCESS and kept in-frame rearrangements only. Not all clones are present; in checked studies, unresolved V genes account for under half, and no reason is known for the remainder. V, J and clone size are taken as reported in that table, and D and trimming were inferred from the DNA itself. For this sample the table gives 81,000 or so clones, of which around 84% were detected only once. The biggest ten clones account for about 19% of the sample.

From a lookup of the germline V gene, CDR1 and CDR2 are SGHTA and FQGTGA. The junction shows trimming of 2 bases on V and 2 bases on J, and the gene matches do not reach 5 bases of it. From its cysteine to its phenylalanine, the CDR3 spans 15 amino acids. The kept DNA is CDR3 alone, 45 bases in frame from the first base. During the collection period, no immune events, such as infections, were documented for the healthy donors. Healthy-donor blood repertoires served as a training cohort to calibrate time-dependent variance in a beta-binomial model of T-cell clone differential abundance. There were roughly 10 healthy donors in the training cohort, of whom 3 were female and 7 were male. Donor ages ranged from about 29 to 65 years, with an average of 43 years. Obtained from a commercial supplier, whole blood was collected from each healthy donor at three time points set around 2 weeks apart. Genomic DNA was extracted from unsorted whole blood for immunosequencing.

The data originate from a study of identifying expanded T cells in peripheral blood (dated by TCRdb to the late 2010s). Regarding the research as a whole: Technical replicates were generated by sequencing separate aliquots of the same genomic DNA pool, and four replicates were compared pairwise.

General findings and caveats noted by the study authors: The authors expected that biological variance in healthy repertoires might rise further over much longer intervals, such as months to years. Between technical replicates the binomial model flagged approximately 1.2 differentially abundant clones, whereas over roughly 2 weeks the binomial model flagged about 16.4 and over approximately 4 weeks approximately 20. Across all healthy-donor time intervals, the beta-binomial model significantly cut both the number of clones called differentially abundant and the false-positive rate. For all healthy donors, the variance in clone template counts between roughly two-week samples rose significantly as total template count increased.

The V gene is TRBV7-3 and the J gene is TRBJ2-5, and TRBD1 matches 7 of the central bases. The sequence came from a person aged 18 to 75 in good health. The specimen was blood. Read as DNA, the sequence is TGTGCCAGCAGCTTAGGGGGACAGACTCAAGAGACCCAGTACTTC. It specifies CASSLGGQTQETQYF. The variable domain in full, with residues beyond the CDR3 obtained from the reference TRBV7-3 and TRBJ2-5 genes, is GAGVSQTPSNKVTEKGKYVELRCDPISGHTALYWYRQSLGQGPEFLIYFQGTGAADDSGLPNDRFFAVRPEGSVSTLKIQRTERGDSAVYLCASSLGGQTQETQYFGPGTRLLVL.